Below, 12 T cell receptor beta chains from the same sample are listed, as sequenced in a study of blood T cell repertoires in COVID-19 (dated by TCRdb to between 2020 and 2021). Library preparation was by the immunoSEQ multiplex PCR assay. TCRdb took over this immuneACCESS table, retaining in-frame rearrangements with V and J assigned. Such tables are incomplete; in checked studies, under half of the missing clones stem from an unresolved V gene, and the remainder is unexplained. Counted in this sample were 250,000 to 300,000 clones; 85% to 90% of them appeared once. Under 3.5% of the sample goes to the ten largest clones. Sequencing was performed on PBMCs or T cells enriched from blood (not recorded which). The receptors were gathered from a woman between 45 and 65 years old who had been exposed to COVID-19.

This clone has a handful of counts. The chain recombines TRBV5-1 with TRBJ2-6; 9 bases agree with TRBD1. The CDR3 has 16 residues. V lost 4 bases and J lost 2; bases outside the gene matches: 4. The V gene's germline CDR1 is SGHRS and CDR2 YFSETQ. Here the CDR3 DNA reads TGCGCCAGCAGCGGGGGGACAGGGACTGGGGCCAACGTCCTGACTTTC. Amino acid sequence: CASSGGTGTGANVLTF.

The sample holds one count of this clone. J is TRBJ1-1 and V is TRBV6-5, with 8 bases matching TRBD1. V gave up 6 bases and J gave up 7 bases; unmatched junction bases: 4. CDR3 length: 12 amino acids. The germline gives CDR1 MNHEY, CDR2 SVGAGI. This CDR3 reads CASRAGTGEAFF. CDR3 nucleotides: TGTGCCAGCAGGGCTGGGACAGGTGAAGCTTTCTTT.

The genes are TRBV19 and TRBJ2-2; TRBD1 agrees at 8 bases. CDR3 length: 15 residues. V trimming: 3 bases; J trimming: 6 bases; junction bases outside the gene matches: 6. CDR1 and CDR2 from the germline V gene are LNHDA and SQIVND (reference sequence). CDR3 nucleotides: TGTGCCAGTAGTATTGGGACAGGAGATCCCGGGGAGCTGTTTTTT. It codes for CASSIGTGDPGELFF.

This rearrangement joins TRBV2 to TRBJ1-2; 7 bases match TRBD1. The CDR3 spans 15 residues. V gave up 5 bases and J gave up 8 bases; unmatched junction bases: 14. Germline assignment: CDR1 SNHLY and CDR2 FYNNEI. The CDR3 DNA sequence: TGTGCCAGCAGTCCAATCCCGACAGGGACTAGGGGCTACACCTTC. Translating gives CASSPIPTGTRGYTF.

V gene TRBV14 combines with J gene TRBJ2-7, with 7 bases that match TRBD2. The CDR3 is 14 amino acids. Germline assignment: CDR1 SGHDN and CDR2 FVKESK. Losses at the gene ends were 5 bases for V and 2 bases for J; bases not matched to a gene: 6. This CDR3 is CASSLVGGAYEQYF. CDR3 coding DNA: TGTGCCAGCAGCTTGGTTGGGGGGGCCTACGAGCAGTACTTC.

Of note for this clone: At one end the junction does not follow the germline gene, possibly because of a read error. The chain has TRBV4-1 and TRBJ1-2; no definite D call. The CDR3 is 11 residues long. Germline V gene lookup returns CDR1 MGHRA and CDR2 YSYEKL. Here the CDR3 reads CASSGGLGCTF. CDR3 nucleotides: TGCGCCAGCAGCGGCGGACTCGGCTGCACCTTC.

V gene TRBV7-9 combines with J gene TRBJ2-2; 7 positions match TRBD1. The germline V gene encodes CDR1 SEHNR and CDR2 FQNEAQ (reference sequence). V shed 5 bases, J shed 1 base, and the junction held 10 bases outside the gene matches. This CDR3 spans 17 amino acids. In DNA, the CDR3 is TGTGCCAGCAGCCCAAAATCAGGGGGACGGAACACCGGGGAGCTGTTTTTT. Residues: CASSPKSGGRNTGELFF.

This rearrangement joins TRBV11-2 to TRBJ2-7; 9 nucleotides match TRBD1. With 5 bases clipped from V and 6 bases from J, the junction kept 8 bases outside the gene matches. Germline V gives CDR1 SGHAT, CDR2 FQNNGV. The length of the CDR3 is 14 residues. Here the CDR3 reads CASSRDRVLGEQYF. The DNA for the CDR3 is TGTGCCAGCAGCCGGGACAGGGTTTTAGGCGAGCAGTACTTC.

The V gene is TRBV5-1, the J gene TRBJ1-6; D is perhaps TRBD1 (6 bases). V was trimmed by 4 bases and J by 9 bases, leaving 11 bases between them. CDR3 size: 13 residues. CDR1 is SGHRS and CDR2 is YFSETQ in the germline V gene. Here the CDR3 reads CASSPTQGSPLHF. The DNA of the CDR3 is TGCGCCAGCAGCCCGACACAGGGTTCACCCCTCCACTTT.

In the case of this clone: The same CDR3 also results from other DNA sequences found in this sample. CDR3 sequence reads: CASSRGQGYEQYF. DNA of the CDR3: TGCGCCAGCAGCAGGGGACAGGGCTACGAGCAGTACTTC. The chain has TRBV5-1 and TRBJ2-7; 9 bases are a match to TRBD1. J lost 3 bases, V lost 4 bases, and 2 bases had no gene match. CDR3 length: 13 residues. The germline CDR1 and CDR2 sequences are SGHRS and YFSETQ.

The V call is TRBV4-1, the J call TRBJ2-5, with 7 bases fitting TRBD2. Germline lookup yields CDR1 MGHRA and CDR2 YSYEKL. V lost 4 bases and J lost 3; bases outside the gene matches: 11. The CDR3 sequence is 16 residues long. Written as DNA, the CDR3 is TGCGCCAGCAGCCCCGGGAGCGGGATAAAAAAAGAGACCCAGTACTTC. The encoded protein is CASSPGSGIKKETQYF.

J is TRBJ1-2 and V is TRBV29-1; D call uncertain. This CDR3 region has 11 residues. Germline V gene data show CDR1 as SQVTM and CDR2 as ANQGSEA. Between the trimmed V and J ends, which lost 4 bases and 8 bases, there was a span of 11 bases. The DNA of the CDR3 is TGCAGCGTTGCCCCAGAGAGGGGCTACACCTTC. Its translation: CSVAPERGYTF.